This TCR beta chain came from a study of blood T cell repertoires in COVID-19. Recovery meant two consecutive negative NP/OP PCR tests, professional clearance, or resolved symptoms. In the original workflow: For nucleated cells, counts were estimated from reference gene primer amplification. Generated by immunoSEQ multiplex PCR, the TCRdb table keeps only in-frame clones and is missing some. That table is the source of V, J and clone size, and D and trimming were worked out from the DNA. Here the sample spans 360,000 or so clones, roughly 87% being singletons. The TCR comes from a woman between 25 and 40 years old who had recovered from COVID-19. The sequenced sample consisted of PBMCs or T cells enriched from blood (not recorded which).

The CDR3 protein is CASSLSQGGDYGYTF. The CDR3 coding sequence is TGTGCCAGCAGTTTAAGTCAGGGAGGCGACTATGGCTACACCTTC. The chain combines TRBV27 with TRBJ1-2; possibly TRBD1 for D (5 bases). The CDR3 has 15 residues. Trimming removed 2 bases from V and 3 bases from J, with 13 bases in between. Germline lookup yields CDR1 MNHEY and CDR2 SMNVEV (reference sequence).